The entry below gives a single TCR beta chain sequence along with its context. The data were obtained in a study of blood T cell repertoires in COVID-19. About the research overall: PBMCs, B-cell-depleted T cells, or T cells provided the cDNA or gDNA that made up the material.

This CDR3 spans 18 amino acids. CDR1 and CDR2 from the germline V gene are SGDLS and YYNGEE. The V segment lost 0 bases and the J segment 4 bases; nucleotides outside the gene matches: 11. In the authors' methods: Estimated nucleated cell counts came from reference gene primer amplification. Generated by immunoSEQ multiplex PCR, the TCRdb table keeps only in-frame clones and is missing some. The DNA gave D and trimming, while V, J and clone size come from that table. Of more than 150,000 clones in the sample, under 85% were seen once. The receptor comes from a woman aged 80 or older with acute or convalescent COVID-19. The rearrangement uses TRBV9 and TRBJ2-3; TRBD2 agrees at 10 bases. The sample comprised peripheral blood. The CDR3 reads CASSVGLAGAGLSDTQYF. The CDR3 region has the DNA TGTGCCAGCAGCGTAGGGCTAGCGGGGGCCGGACTGTCAGATACGCAGTATTTT.